The rows below give T cell receptor beta chains drawn from one sample of a study of glioma-infiltrating T cells after dendritic cell vaccination. The protocol was immunoSEQ multiplex PCR, while the TCRdb copy is restricted to in-frame clones and leaves out a portion. In the table there are 55,000 to 75,000 clones, approximately 80% of which are singletons. The sequenced sample was blood, obtained after dendritic cell vaccination. These TCRs come from a human donor with glioblastoma. CDR3s include the opening cysteine and the closing phenylalanine or tryptophan. A D gene is named only where the DNA matches it firmly. Size tells how often a clone was seen (once, few, many) or the class of an expanded clone, and some rows leave it out.

V gene,clone size,D gene,J gene,CDR3 DNA,CDR3 protein
TRBV4-2,.,TRBD1,TRBJ1-5,TGTGCCAGCAGACCCGACAGGGACAATCAGCCCCAGCATTTT,CASRPDRDNQPQHF
TRBV4-1,.,TRBD1,TRBJ2-3,TGCGCCAGCAGCCAAGGGCCGGGACAGGGGGGGAATACGCAGTATTTT,CASSQGPGQGGNTQYF
TRBV30,.,.,TRBJ1-4,TGTGCCTGGAGTGTAAAGGGGTATGAAAAACTGTTTTTT,CAWSVKGYEKLFF
TRBV19,.,TRBD2,TRBJ2-3,TGTGCCAGTGGGTCCGGGGGGGCGTCCACAGATACGCAGTATTTT,CASGSGGASTDTQYF
TRBV19,.,TRBD1,TRBJ1-2,TGTGCCAGTATCTCGAGGACAGGGGAATACACCTTC,CASISRTGEYTF
TRBV12-5,few,TRBD1,TRBJ2-1,TGTGCTAGTGGTCCGGACAGGGTTTATGAGCAGTTCTTC,CASGPDRVYEQFF
TRBV19,few,.,TRBJ1-2,TGTGCCAGTCGCCCCGACTCCGCTAACTATGGCTACACCTTC,CASRPDSANYGYTF
TRBV29-1,.,TRBD2,TRBJ2-7,TGCAGCGTGCGGGGGGGGCTCGAGCAGTACTTC,CSVRGGLEQYF
TRBV7-9,.,.,TRBJ1-2,TGTGCCAGCAGCCGCGATTATCTAGGTCGAAGCGGCTACACCTTC,CASSRDYLGRSGYTF
TRBV9,few,TRBD1,TRBJ2-3,TGTGCCAGCACCCAACAGGGGGCTAGGTCAGATACGCAGTATTTT,CASTQQGARSDTQYF
TRBV5-1,once,TRBD2,TRBJ2-3,TGCGCCAGCAGCCCCGGGACTACCTACACAGATACGCAGTATTTT,CASSPGTTYTDTQYF
TRBV19,.,.,TRBJ1-6,TGTGCCAGTAGGTCGAGGAGCTCCTATAATTCACCCCTCCGCTTT,CASRSRSSYNSPLRF
TRBV27,.,TRBD1,TRBJ1-2,TGTGCCAGCAGTTTTGACCCGGGACAGGGCACTGGCTACACCTTC,CASSFDPGQGTGYTF
TRBV11-3,.,TRBD2,TRBJ2-3,TGTGCCAGCAGCTTAGATCCGGGGCTAGCGGGGAATACGCAGTATTTT,CASSLDPGLAGNTQYF
TRBV4-1,.,TRBD1,TRBJ1-2,TGCGCCAGCAGCCAACCTGGGACAGGGGTAGACTATGGCTACACCTTC,CASSQPGTGVDYGYTF
TRBV4-2,.,TRBD1,TRBJ2-2,TGTGCCAGCAGCCAAGATCTGGGACAGGGATTGACCGGGGAGCTGTTTTTT,CASSQDLGQGLTGELFF
TRBV15,.,.,TRBJ1-5,TGTGCCACCAGCAGAGATCGGGGCAATCAGCCCCAGCATTTT,CATSRDRGNQPQHF
TRBV5-1,.,.,TRBJ1-2,TGCGCCCCTGAGGGATATGGCTACACCTTC,CAPEGYGYTF
TRBV6-1,once,.,TRBJ1-2,TGTGCCAGCAGCCACACCCACACAGGTACCTATGGCTACACCTTC,CASSHTHTGTYGYTF
TRBV27,.,TRBD1,TRBJ2-1,TGTGCCAGCAGTTTCTCCCCCCGGGACAGGGGTGATTATGAGCAGTTCTTC,CASSFSPRDRGDYEQFF
TRBV7-2,.,.,TRBJ1-2,TGTGCCAGCAGCTTAGTAGGTGACAATGGCTACACCTTC,CASSLVGDNGYTF
TRBV29-1,.,.,TRBJ1-1,TGCAGCGTTGGTCTCGGGGTCGGCGTCACTGAAGCTTTCTTT,CSVGLGVGVTEAFF
TRBV19,.,TRBD1,TRBJ1-5,TGTGCCAGTATGGGACAGGGGGCAGGTTATAGCAATCAGCCCCAGCATTTT,CASMGQGAGYSNQPQHF
TRBV7-9,.,TRBD1,TRBJ1-2,TGTGCCAGCAGCATAGGGACAGGGGAATATGGCTACACCTTC,CASSIGTGEYGYTF